These 32 T cell receptor beta chains share one sample of origin, sequenced in a study of CD8+CD57+ T cells in acquired aplastic anemia. Genomic DNA served as template for TCR beta VDJ and CDR3 profiling. TCRdb independently ran MiXCR on the reads; one entry per CDR3 protein. This repertoire shows roughly 130,000 distinct CDR3 sequences, about 46% found once; its top ten account for around 2.3%. Sequences were obtained from sorted CD4+, CD8+, or CD8+CD57+ T cells (not recorded which) from PBMCs. These receptors all stem from a human donor in good health, serving as a control.

This chain joins TRBV2 and TRBJ1-2; D is unclear. Germline values: CDR1 SNHLY, CDR2 FYNNEI. The ends were cut back, 2 bases at V and 6 bases at J, with 7 bases in the middle. This CDR3 region has 12 residues. The chain's CDR3 is CASSERGNGYTF. CDR3 in DNA: TGTGCCAGCAGTGAACGAGGGAATGGCTACACCTTC.

The chain couples TRBV7-6 to TRBJ2-3; D not certain. V lost 2 bases to trimming and J lost 1 base, with 7 bases between them. This CDR3 region has 14 residues. Per germline, CDR1 SGHVS and CDR2 FNYEAQ. Written as DNA, the CDR3 is TGTGCCAGCAGCTTATTAAGAGGCACAGATACGCAGTATTTT. Amino acids: CASSLLRGTDTQYF.

As concerns this clonotype: The junction differs from germline at one of its ends, possibly a read error. V is TRBV4-1 and J is TRBJ2-7, with a possible D match to TRBD1 (6 bases). The CDR3 is 16 residues long. Germline CDR1 is MGHRA and CDR2 is YSYEKL. The CDR3 bases are TGTGCCAGCAGCCAGGCCCCCCTGACAGGCAACTACGAGCAGTACTTC. This sequence encodes CASSQAPLTGNYEQYF.

This clonotype was counted many times. The CDR3 DNA sequence: TGCAGTGCTATCGGTGGAACCAACGTGGTCTACAATGAGCAGTTCTTC. The encoded protein is CSAIGGTNVVYNEQFF. This chain joins TRBV20-1 and TRBJ2-1; D gene ambiguous. The V and J ends lost 4 bases and 3 bases respectively, with 19 bases between them. CDR3 size: 16 residues. Germline V lookup: CDR1 DFQATT, CDR2 SNEGSKA (reference sequence).

This clonotype was counted ten times or more. V is TRBV7-2 and J is TRBJ1-1; 9 bases fit TRBD1. CDR1 and CDR2 from the germline V gene are SGHTA and FQGNSA. This CDR3 comprises 15 residues. V was clipped by 5 bases and J by 6 bases; unmatched bases: 10. CDR3 sequence reads: CASSLRDRVVPEAFF. For the CDR3, the DNA is TGTGCCAGCAGCCTACGGGACAGGGTTGTCCCTGAAGCTTTCTTT.

At least ten counts were recorded for this clonotype. The chain joins TRBV7-7 to TRBJ2-5; 7 positions match TRBD1. Trimming cost V 5 bases and J 1 base; bases outside gene matches: 7. The CDR3 consists of 15 residues. CDR1 and CDR2 from the germline V gene are SSHAT and FNYEAQ (reference sequence). CDR3 in amino acids: CASSPGEGAQETQYF. The CDR3 nucleotides are TGTGCCAGCAGCCCCGGTGAGGGGGCCCAAGAGACCCAGTACTTC. Variable domain in full (rest from reference TRBV7-7 and TRBJ2-5): GAGVSQSPRYKVTKRGQDVTLRCDPISSHATLYWYQQALGQGPEFLTYFNYEAQPDKSGLPSDRFSAERPEGSISTLTIQRTEQRDSAMYRCASSPGEGAQETQYFGPGTRLLVL.

There are many counts of this clonotype. The rearrangement joins TRBV20-1 to TRBJ2-2; the D call may be TRBD1 or TRBD2 (6 bases each). The germline gives CDR1 DFQATT, CDR2 SNEGSKA (reference sequence). The V end lost 3 bases, the J end lost 1 base, and 9 bases lay between the germline ends. CDR3 length equals 14 residues. Written as DNA, the CDR3 is TGCAGTGCTAGGGAGGGACAGAACACCGGGGAGCTGTTTTTT. Translated: CSAREGQNTGELFF.

Here the CDR3 reads CASSYEEDFNAGELFF. CDR3 nucleotide sequence: TGTGCCAGCAGTTACGAAGAAGACTTTAACGCCGGGGAGCTGTTTTTT. The chain is built from TRBV6-2 or TRBV6-3 and TRBJ2-2; D is unclear. Trimming took off 2 bases at V and 6 bases at J, with 16 bases between the two ends. The CDR3 covers 16 residues. The V gene's germline CDR1 is MNHEY and CDR2 SVGEGT.

Regarding this clonotype: This sequence may be a read error, since a much larger clone differs from it by one base. The chain's CDR3 is CASSRGTGELFF. The DNA of the CDR3 is TGTGCCAGCAGCAGGGGCACCGGGGAGCTGTTTTTT. This rearrangement joins TRBV12-3 or TRBV12-4 to TRBJ2-2; D possibly corresponds to TRBD1 (6 bases). V dropped 6 bases and J dropped 4 bases, with 6 bases sitting between them. This CDR3 has 12 amino acids.

The chain has TRBV24-1 and TRBJ2-1, with D unclear. The CDR3 contains 13 residues. Germline V CDR1 and CDR2: KGHDR, SFDVKD. V shed 4 bases and J shed 15 bases, with 18 bases lying between them. The chain's CDR3 is CATSDAGLSDRFF. CDR3 sequence (DNA): TGTGCCACCAGTGACGCCGGGTTGAGCGACCGGTTCTTC.

The chain has TRBV25-1 and TRBJ2-1, with 8 bases fitting TRBD1. Trimming took 6 bases from V and 4 from J; bases not matched to a gene: 11. CDR3 size: 16 residues. Germline V CDR1 and CDR2: MGHDK, SYGVNS. CDR3 DNA sequence: TGTGCCAGCAGGGCAGGGGGCCGATCCCTTTACAATGAGCAGTTCTTC. Translating it yields CASRAGGRSLYNEQFF.

This chain joins TRBV29-1 and TRBJ2-7, with 8 nucleotides matching TRBD1. The ends lost 0 bases at V and 7 bases at J; junction bases unmatched: 5. This CDR3 spans 13 amino acids. The germline V gene has CDR1 SQVTM and CDR2 ANQGSEA. In DNA form, the CDR3 reads TGCAGCGTTGAAGATGGGACAGGATATGAGCAGTACTTC. Translation gives CSVEDGTGYEQYF.

This clonotype was seen repeatedly, ten times or more. The chain links TRBV20-1 to TRBJ1-1; the D gene is possibly TRBD1 (5 bases). This CDR3 region has 11 residues. V dropped 5 bases and J dropped 10 bases, with 14 bases sitting between them. Germline V lookup: CDR1 DFQATT, CDR2 SNEGSKA (reference sequence). The CDR3 here is CSAHSLGGAFF. The CDR3 DNA reads TGCAGTGCTCATAGTCTTGGGGGAGCTTTCTTT.

The chain carries TRBV15 and TRBJ1-6; D is perhaps TRBD1 (6 bases). Germline V gene data show CDR1 as LNHNV and CDR2 as YYDKDF (reference sequence). The CDR3 has 16 amino acids. V lost 0 bases, J lost 9 bases, and 15 bases lay in between. CDR3 in DNA: TGTGCCACCAGCAGAGAACAGGGCCTTCAAGGTTCACCCCTCCACTTT. Its translation is CATSREQGLQGSPLHF.

This clonotype was observed many times. The J gene is TRBJ1-3, the V gene TRBV12-3 or TRBV12-4; unclear D gene. Trimming removed 4 bases from V and 1 base from J, with 8 bases in between. The CDR3 loop spans 14 amino acids. CDR3 bases: TGTGCCAGCAGTTCGGGGTCTTCTGGAAACACCATATATTTT. It specifies CASSSGSSGNTIYF.

V is TRBV19 and J is TRBJ1-1, with D possibly TRBD1 on 5 matching bases. Per the germline V gene, CDR1 is LNHDA and CDR2 is SQIVND (reference sequence). Trimming stripped 8 bases from V and 4 bases from J, with 17 bases between. This CDR3 is built from 14 residues. In DNA, the CDR3 is TGTGCCAGTCACTCGGGGGAGGTGGCCACTGAAGCTTTCTTT. Translation gives CASHSGEVATEAFF.

This clonotype was seen a few times. The V gene is TRBV25-1, the J gene TRBJ2-5; D is unresolved. This CDR3 contains 11 residues. V shed 7 bases and J shed 5 bases, with 8 bases lying between them. Per the germline V gene, CDR1 is MGHDK and CDR2 is SYGVNS. The DNA of the CDR3 is TGTGCCAGCATGTTAGAGGAGACCCAGTACTTC. Translating gives CASMLEETQYF.

The V and J genes are TRBV24-1 and TRBJ1-2; TRBD1 matches 11 bases. V dropped 4 bases and J dropped 8; count of bases not matched to a gene: 14. From germline, CDR1 is KGHDR and CDR2 SFDVKD. The CDR3 spans 17 residues. In DNA, the CDR3 is TGTGCCACCAGTGACTCCGGGACAGGGGGTTCGGGGAAAGGCTACACCTTC. Protein: CATSDSGTGGSGKGYTF.

This clonotype was observed a few times. The V gene is TRBV25-1, the J gene TRBJ2-7; the D gene is possibly TRBD2 (6 bases). Trimming removed 4 bases at V and 4 bases at J, with 23 bases between. Germline assignment: CDR1 MGHDK and CDR2 SYGVNS. The CDR3 extends over 17 amino acids. The CDR3 loop reads CASSGNQGREVGYEQYF. CDR3 bases: TGTGCCAGCAGTGGAAACCAGGGTAGGGAGGTGGGGTACGAGCAGTACTTC.

This clonotype was recorded only once. The J gene is TRBJ2-3, the V gene TRBV7-6; tentative D call: TRBD2 (7 bases). From germline, CDR1 is SGHVS and CDR2 FNYEAQ. This CDR3 is 15 amino acids long. Trimming removed 1 base from V and 2 bases from J, with 10 bases in between. The CDR3 DNA follows: TGTGCCAGCAGCTTAGGAGGGGGGGTCACAGATACGCAGTATTTT. It specifies CASSLGGGVTDTQYF.

This clonotype was found a few times. The chain joins TRBV24-1 to TRBJ2-2, with D possibly being TRBD1 (5 bases). V lost 2 bases and J lost 6, with 12 bases in between. Germline CDR1 reads KGHDR; CDR2 reads SFDVKD. The CDR3 sequence is 15 residues long. This CDR3 reads CATSDSQGKAGELFF. The CDR3 DNA is TGTGCCACCAGTGATTCGCAGGGAAAAGCCGGGGAGCTGTTTTTT.

The CDR3 sequence is CSARDQTSGGPQYF. DNA of the CDR3: TGCAGTGCTAGAGATCAGACTAGCGGGGGACCGCAGTACTTC. The V call is TRBV20-1, the J call TRBJ2-7; TRBD2 matches 12 bases. The CDR3 runs to 14 residues. V gave up 0 bases and J gave up 9 bases; unmatched junction bases: 6. Per germline, CDR1 DFQATT and CDR2 SNEGSKA (reference sequence).

As DNA, the CDR3 is TGTGCCAGCAGCTTAGCGCCCCTAGCGGCTAAGACCCAGTACTTC. It yields the protein CASSLAPLAAKTQYF. This chain links TRBV7-6 with TRBJ2-5; 7 bases align to TRBD2. Germline CDR1 and CDR2: SGHVS and FNYEAQ. V lost 0 bases to trimming and J lost 6 bases; unmatched junction nucleotides: 7. The CDR3 is made up of 15 amino acids.

This clonotype was seen ten or more times. The chain is built from TRBV12-3 or TRBV12-4 and TRBJ1-5; D not certain. Trimming removed 5 bases from V and 5 bases from J, with 13 bases in between. The length of the CDR3 is 14 residues. CDR3 bases: TGTGCCAGCAGTCCAGGAACCTCCCATCAGCCCCAGCATTTT. Its protein is CASSPGTSHQPQHF.

This clonotype occurred many times. The rearrangement joins TRBV28 to TRBJ2-7; tentatively, D is TRBD1 (5 bases). The germline gives CDR1 MDHEN, CDR2 SYDVKM. V dropped 4 bases and J dropped 5 bases, with 9 bases sitting between them. The CDR3 consists of 12 residues. The CDR3 nucleotides read TGTGCCAGCAGTTCAGGGTTCAACGAGCAGTACTTC. Protein product: CASSSGFNEQYF.

This clonotype ranks as medium-sized. The chain's CDR3 is CATSVQTGDEQYF. The CDR3 region has the DNA TGTGCCACCAGCGTACAAACAGGGGACGAGCAGTACTTC. This chain connects TRBV15 to TRBJ2-7; 7 bases are a match to TRBD1. Per the germline V gene, CDR1 is LNHNV and CDR2 is YYDKDF (reference sequence). The CDR3 is made up of 13 amino acids. The J segment lost 5 bases and the V segment lost 5 bases, leaving 6 bases of the junction unmatched.

V and J are TRBV6-1 and TRBJ1-2; tentatively, D is TRBD1 (6 bases). V shed 6 bases and J shed 3 bases, with 14 bases lying between them. From germline, CDR1 is MNHNS and CDR2 SASEGT. CDR3 length: 14 amino acids. The CDR3 nucleotides are TGTGCCAGCAGCTTGCAGGGGCCGTACTATGGCTACACCTTC. As protein: CASSLQGPYYGYTF.

The chain is built from TRBV10-3 and TRBJ1-5; D gene ambiguous. The CDR3 contains 17 residues. Trimming shortened V by 2 bases and J by 1 base, and 15 bases separated the two germline ends. Germline V gene lookup returns CDR1 ENHRY and CDR2 SYGVKD. As DNA, the CDR3 is TGTGCCATCAGTGAGACCGGGGAAAAAGGAAGCAATCAGCCCCAGCATTTT. Translating gives CAISETGEKGSNQPQHF.

This clonotype was seen repeatedly, ten times or more. The rearrangement uses TRBV20-1 and TRBJ2-7; unclear D gene. Trimming shortened V by 6 bases and J by 4 bases, and 19 bases separated the two germline ends. CDR1 and CDR2 (germline): DFQATT, SNEGSKA (reference sequence). This CDR3 is built from 14 residues. The CDR3 nucleotides are TGCAGTGCAATCATTTCCGGACCTCCATACGAGCAGTACTTC. This sequence encodes CSAIISGPPYEQYF.

In this sample, this clonotype turned up many times. The chain employs TRBV7-2 and TRBJ1-4; no definite D call. Germline-derived CDR1 and CDR2 are SGHTA and FQGNSA. V was shortened by 5 bases and J by 5 bases, with 9 bases between the two germline ends. CDR3 size: 13 residues. Written as DNA, the CDR3 is TGTGCCAGCAGCCCCGATAAAAATGAAAAACTGTTTTTT. Protein: CASSPDKNEKLFF.

This sequence joins TRBV7-2 and TRBJ1-6, with 10 positions matching TRBD1. V lost 6 bases and J lost 9; bases outside the gene matches: 8. This CDR3 has 15 amino acids. Per germline, CDR1 SGHTA and CDR2 FQGNSA. The CDR3 nucleotides read TGTGCCAGCAGTATGACAGGGGGCGAGGGTTCACCCCTCCACTTT. Amino acids: CASSMTGGEGSPLHF.

The V gene is TRBV5-6, the J gene TRBJ2-7, with 9 bases fitting TRBD1. The CDR3 totals 15 residues. Looked up from germline, CDR1 is SGHDT and CDR2 is YYEEEE. J lost 3 bases, V lost 2 bases, and 6 bases had no gene match. For the CDR3, the DNA is TGTGCCAGCAGCTTTGACGGGACAGGGAACTACGAGCAGTACTTC. Protein product: CASSFDGTGNYEQYF.